These T cell receptor beta chains were read from a single sample in a study of blood T cell repertoires in COVID-19. Libraries were prepared by immunoSEQ multiplex PCR; TCRdb keeps only in-frame clonotypes and omits some of them. The sample lists a few hundred thousand clones, nearly 90% occurring once. The sequenced sample was peripheral blood. All receptors derive from a young man with active or convalescent COVID-19. CDR3s include the opening cysteine and the closing phenylalanine or tryptophan. The D gene is left open where the match is weak. Clone size is stated in some rows and not others, as once, few, many or a class when expanded.

d_call | clone_size | j_call | v_call | cdr3_length | cdr3_aa | cdr3_nt
NA | NA | TRBJ1-2 | TRBV19 | 16 | CASSPSLDSWGYGYTF | TGTGCCAGTAGTCCAAGCCTTGACAGCTGGGGCTATGGCTACACCTTC
NA | NA | TRBJ2-3 | TRBV9 | 15 | CASSVVGTSTDTQYF | TGTGCCAGCAGCGTAGTTGGGACATCCACAGATACGCAGTATTTT
NA | NA | TRBJ1-6 | TRBV30 | 13 | CAWSGRENSPLHF | TGTGCCTGGAGTGGACGGGAGAATTCACCCCTCCACTTT
TRBD1 | NA | TRBJ2-7 | TRBV2 | 15 | CASSVDRGRRYEQYF | TGTGCCAGCAGCGTTGACAGGGGTCGGAGGTACGAGCAGTACTTC
NA | NA | TRBJ2-5 | TRBV6-6 | 12 | CASSSQGETQYF | TGTGCCAGCAGTTCTCAGGGGGAGACCCAGTACTTC
NA | NA | TRBJ2-2 | TRBV5-1 | 15 | CASSLAPSAGGELFF | TGCGCCAGCAGCTTGGCGCCCAGTGCGGGCGGGGAGCTGTTTTTT
TRBD2 | NA | TRBJ2-5 | TRBV11-3 | 16 | CASSLGGSGIDQTQYF | TGTGCCAGCAGCTTAGGGGGTAGCGGGATCGACCAGACCCAGTACTTC
TRBD1 | NA | TRBJ2-3 | TRBV7-8 | 15 | CASSLTGGFGDTQYF | TGTGCCAGCAGCTTGACAGGGGGTTTTGGGGATACGCAGTATTTT
TRBD1 | NA | TRBJ1-2 | TRBV12-5 | 13 | CASGLIGQVGYTF | TGTGCTAGTGGTTTGATCGGACAGGTTGGCTACACCTTC
TRBD1 | NA | TRBJ2-3 | TRBV5-6 | 15 | CASNPPGQGGDTQYF | TGTGCCAGCAACCCGCCGGGACAGGGGGGGGATACGCAGTATTTT
TRBD1 | NA | TRBJ1-2 | TRBV19 | 17 | CASSPRDRGQRLYGYTF | TGTGCCAGTAGTCCTAGGGACAGGGGGCAGCGTCTCTATGGCTACACCTTC
NA | NA | TRBJ1-2 | TRBV4-3 | 16 | CASSKTGTQLGGGYTF | TGCGCCAGCAGCAAAACCGGGACTCAGCTCGGGGGGGGCTACACCTTC
TRBD1 | NA | TRBJ2-7 | TRBV5-6 | 11 | CASSLDRVWYF | TGTGCCAGCAGCTTAGACAGGGTATGGTACTTC
NA | NA | TRBJ2-7 | TRBV6-5 | 14 | CASRGTGLPYEQYF | TGTGCCAGCAGGGGGACTGGATTACCCTACGAGCAGTACTTC
NA | NA | TRBJ1-2 | TRBV6-2/TRBV6-3 | 14 | CASSYSTGNYGYTF | TGTGCCAGCAGTTACTCGACAGGAAACTATGGCTACACCTTC
TRBD1 | NA | TRBJ2-4 | TRBV5-6 | 14 | CASSSRTGGDIQYF | TGTGCCAGCAGCTCCCGGACAGGGGGGGACATTCAGTACTTC
NA | NA | TRBJ1-5 | TRBV19 | 16 | CASSIFGRVSNQPQHF | TGTGCCAGTAGTATCTTCGGCAGGGTGAGCAATCAGCCCCAGCATTTT
NA | NA | TRBJ2-1 | TRBV14 | 17 | CASSQECGGWRYNEQFF | TGTGCCAGCAGCCAAGAGTGTGGGGGCTGGCGATACAATGAGCAGTTCTTC
NA | NA | TRBJ1-5 | TRBV5-8 | 14 | CASSLGWGGQPQHF | TGTGCCAGCAGCTTGGGGTGGGGGGGCCAGCCCCAGCATTTT
TRBD1 | NA | TRBJ1-1 | TRBV18 | 17 | CASSQGQGGAWNTEAFF | TGTGCCAGCTCACAAGGACAGGGGGGGGCTTGGAACACTGAAGCTTTCTTT
TRBD1 | NA | TRBJ1-2 | TRBV28 | 13 | CASKIRQGNGYTF | TGTGCCAGCAAAATCAGACAGGGGAATGGCTACACCTTC
TRBD1 | once | TRBJ2-7 | TRBV28 | 15 | CASSLPGQGIDEQYF | TGTGCCAGCAGTCTCCCGGGACAGGGGATAGACGAGCAGTACTTC
TRBD1 | NA | TRBJ2-3 | TRBV5-4 | 13 | CASGYRGGDTQYF | TGTGCCAGCGGGTACAGGGGCGGAGATACGCAGTATTTT
TRBD1 | NA | TRBJ2-7 | TRBV12-3/TRBV12-4 | 13 | CASRQGTTYEQYF | TGTGCCAGCCGACAGGGTACGACCTACGAGCAGTACTTC
NA | NA | TRBJ2-1 | TRBV20-1 | 10 | CSARSVEQFF | TGCAGTGCTAGGAGTGTTGAGCAGTTCTTC
NA | NA | TRBJ1-5 | TRBV7-2 | 14 | CASSLVGVDQPQHF | TGTGCCAGCAGCTTAGTCGGGGTTGATCAGCCCCAGCATTTT
NA | NA | TRBJ2-3 | TRBV7-9 | 16 | CASSSPPGQNTDTQYF | TGTGCCAGCAGCTCGCCGCCTGGACAGAACACAGATACGCAGTATTTT
NA | NA | TRBJ1-2 | TRBV28 | 14 | CASSYRVKSHGYTF | TGTGCCAGCAGTTACAGGGTGAAGTCCCATGGCTACACCTTC
TRBD1 | NA | TRBJ1-1 | TRBV27 | 13 | CATATGLNTEAFF | TGTGCCACCGCGACAGGGCTGAACACTGAAGCTTTCTTT
TRBD1 | NA | TRBJ1-4 | TRBV7-9 | 15 | CASSPYRGYEEKLFF | TGTGCCAGCAGCCCATACAGGGGATATGAGGAAAAACTGTTTTTT
NA | NA | TRBJ2-1 | TRBV10-3 | 19 | CAISEPRRGRKAGYNEQFF | TGTGCCATCAGTGAGCCTCGGAGGGGCCGTAAGGCGGGATACAATGAGCAGTTCTTC
NA | NA | TRBJ2-1 | TRBV6-2/TRBV6-3 | 16 | CASSKRTVITYNEQFF | TGTGCCAGCAGTAAGCGGACCGTTATCACATACAATGAGCAGTTCTTC
NA | NA | TRBJ1-2 | TRBV28 | 15 | CASSLGGGSAYGYTF | TGTGCCAGCAGTTTAGGGGGAGGGTCTGCCTATGGCTACACCTTC
TRBD2 | NA | TRBJ2-2 | TRBV6-6 | 16 | CASSYFSGGSTGELFF | TGTGCCAGCAGTTATTTTAGCGGGGGGAGCACCGGGGAGCTGTTTTTT
TRBD1 | NA | TRBJ2-3 | TRBV25-1 | 14 | CASSTQGGTDTQYF | TGTGCCAGCAGCACGCAGGGGGGCACAGATACGCAGTATTTT
NA | NA | TRBJ1-2 | TRBV28 | 13 | CASRGGSNYGYTF | TGTGCCAGCAGGGGGGGATCTAACTATGGCTACACCTTC
NA | NA | TRBJ1-1 | TRBV12-3/TRBV12-4 | 12 | CASSLGGGEAFF | TGTGCCAGCAGTTTAGGCGGGGGGGAAGCTTTCTTT
NA | NA | TRBJ1-1 | TRBV7-9 | 13 | CASSRGQYTEAFF | TGTGCCAGCAGCCGAGGACAGTACACTGAAGCTTTCTTT
NA | NA | TRBJ1-2 | TRBV30 | 11 | CAWRGVHGYTF | TGTGCCTGGAGAGGGGTCCATGGCTACACCTTC
NA | NA | TRBJ1-1 | TRBV10-3 | 15 | CAISESSAANTEAFF | TGTGCCATCAGTGAGTCGAGCGCAGCGAACACTGAAGCTTTCTTT
NA | once | TRBJ2-1 | TRBV19 | 14 | CATTPGLELNEQFF | TGTGCCACAACCCCGGGACTCGAGCTCAATGAGCAGTTCTTC
TRBD2 | NA | TRBJ2-1 | TRBV28 | 17 | CASELAGGLGAYNEQFF | TGTGCCAGCGAACTAGCGGGAGGGCTAGGCGCCTACAATGAGCAGTTCTTC
NA | NA | TRBJ2-7 | TRBV20-1 | 11 | CSARDLAEQYF | TGCAGTGCTAGAGATCTGGCAGAGCAGTACTTC
NA | once | TRBJ1-3 | TRBV5-1 | 15 | CASSLDASSGNTIYF | TGCGCCAGCAGCTTGGACGCCAGCTCTGGAAACACCATATATTTT
TRBD2 | NA | TRBJ2-3 | TRBV9 | 17 | CASSVVPGLDSTDTQYF | TGTGCCAGCAGCGTAGTCCCCGGACTAGATAGCACAGATACGCAGTATTTT
NA | NA | TRBJ1-6 | TRBV27 | 14 | CASSLGPRVSPLHF | TGTGCCAGCAGTTTGGGCCCCAGGGTCTCACCCCTCCACTTT
NA | few | TRBJ1-2 | TRBV29-1 | 13 | CSVEEDYSGGYTF | TGCAGCGTTGAAGAAGACTACAGTGGAGGCTACACCTTC
NA | few | TRBJ1-1 | TRBV5-1 | 16 | CASSSGAGQRNTEAFF | TGCGCCAGCAGCTCTGGGGCAGGTCAGAGGAACACTGAAGCTTTCTTT